These T cell receptor beta chains were read from a single sample in a study of T cells in Graves' hyperthyroidism and ophthalmopathy. TCRdb ran MiXCR on the multiplex PCR reads and lists one entry per CDR3 protein. The sample consists of approximately 690,000 distinct CDR3 sequences, about 20% of them appearing once. The sequencing input was blood. The receptors were gathered from a man aged 25 to 45 with Graves' ophthalmopathy. Each CDR3 is given with its conserved first and last residue. D genes are given only for firm matches. The size entry is marked missing in some rows and otherwise reads once, few, many or a size class.

abundance	v_gene	j_gene	d_gene	CDR3nt	CDR3aa
NA	TRBV10-3	TRBJ1-1	TRBD1	TGTGCCATCAGTGTGGTACAGGGGAGGACTGAAGCTTTCTTT	CAISVVQGRTEAFF
many	TRBV5-1	TRBJ2-7	NA	TGCGCCAGCAGCTTGGGACAGGTCGTGGCCGCGGACGAGCAGTACTTC	CASSLGQVVAADEQYF
many	TRBV6-1	TRBJ2-7	NA	TGTGCCAGCAGTAGAGAACTCCTTGAAGTCTACGAGCAGTACTTC	CASSRELLEVYEQYF
few	TRBV18	TRBJ2-7	NA	TGTGCCAGCTCACCAAGGCCCAGGGCTAGCTCCTACGAGCAGTACTTC	CASSPRPRASSYEQYF
few	TRBV2	TRBJ1-4	TRBD1	TGTGCCAGCAACCTACAGGGGGCTGGTGGTGAAAAACTGTTTTTT	CASNLQGAGGEKLFF
NA	TRBV19	TRBJ2-7	NA	TGTGCCAGTAGTAGGGCAGGGGTAGCGTACGAGCAGTACTTC	CASSRAGVAYEQYF
few	TRBV5-4	TRBJ2-1	NA	TGTGCCAGCAGCTGGGGCCTAGCGGGACAGGTTGAGCAGTTCTTC	CASSWGLAGQVEQFF
few	TRBV7-8	TRBJ1-5	NA	TGTGCCAGCAGCGCGAGGGAAGGAGTCAGTCAGCCCCAGCATTTT	CASSAREGVSQPQHF
few	TRBV6-1	TRBJ1-1	TRBD1	TGTGCCAGCAGTGCGGGGCGACAGGGATGGGCTTTCTTT	CASSAGRQGWAFF
NA	TRBV19	TRBJ2-2	NA	TGTGCCACCCACGATGGGAGTCGAGGAACCGGGGAGCTGTTTTTT	CATHDGSRGTGELFF
many	TRBV20-1	TRBJ1-1	NA	TGCAGTGCTAGAGATATGAAGGGCCACACTGAAGCTTTCTTT	CSARDMKGHTEAFF
many	TRBV3-1	TRBJ1-5	NA	TGTGCCAGCAGCCAAAGGGGGTCCAATCAGCCCCAGCATTTT	CASSQRGSNQPQHF
NA	TRBV20-1	TRBJ1-1	NA	TGCAGTGCTAGAGATTGGCTGGGAGAGAACACTGAAGCTTTCTTT	CSARDWLGENTEAFF
NA	TRBV19	TRBJ2-1	NA	TGTGCCAGCCTCCCCGACAGGGGAGGGAATGAGCAGTTCTTC	CASLPDRGGNEQFF
NA	TRBV2	TRBJ2-7	NA	TGTGCCAGCAGTGGCCCACTAGTAGACGAGCAGTACTTC	CASSGPLVDEQYF
many	TRBV5-5	TRBJ1-5	NA	TGTGCCAGCAGCTTGCAGTCCGATCAGCCCCAGCATTTT	CASSLQSDQPQHF
NA	TRBV10-3	TRBJ2-7	NA	TGTGCCATCAGTGCGTTGGACCGGAGGAGCTCCTACGAGCAGTACTTC	CAISALDRRSSYEQYF
few	TRBV20-1	TRBJ2-2	NA	TGCAGTGCTAGGTTAGGGACCAACACCGGGGAGCTGTTTTTT	CSARLGTNTGELFF
many	TRBV5-1	TRBJ2-1	NA	TGCGCCAGCAGCTTGGCCACCCGGGATGAGCAGTTCTTC	CASSLATRDEQFF
NA	TRBV30	TRBJ2-7	NA	TGTGCCTGGAGCCGGAGTGACTACGAGCAGTACTTC	CAWSRSDYEQYF
few	TRBV29-1	TRBJ1-2	TRBD1	TGCAGCGTTGAACTGGGACAGAGAAACTATGGCTACACCTTC	CSVELGQRNYGYTF
NA	TRBV3-1	TRBJ2-1	TRBD1	TGTGCCAGCAGCCAAGCCGGGACAGGGACCTTTGAGCAGTTCTTC	CASSQAGTGTFEQFF
NA	TRBV27	TRBJ1-6	TRBD1	TGTGCCAGCAGTTCCCGGGACAGGGGTTTCTCCCTCCACTTT	CASSSRDRGFSLHF
few	TRBV6-6	TRBJ2-7	NA	TGTGCCAGCAGTTACGAGAGCCCCCCAAGCTCCTACGAGCAGTACTTC	CASSYESPPSSYEQYF
NA	TRBV9	TRBJ1-4	TRBD1	TGTGCCAGCAGCGTCGGACAGGGTGGTGAAAAACTGTTTTTT	CASSVGQGGEKLFF
NA	TRBV11-3	TRBJ1-6	NA	TGTGCCAGCAGCTCCGGTAGAGCAAATTCACCCCCCCACTTT	CASSSGRANSPPHF
many	TRBV28	TRBJ2-5	TRBD1	TGTGCCAGCAGTTTCCGCGGACAGGGGGCATCATGGGAGACCCAGTACTTC	CASSFRGQGASWETQYF
few	TRBV4-3	TRBJ2-1	TRBD2	TGCGCCAGCAGCCAACAACCGGGACTAGTCTCCTACAATGAGCAGTTCTTC	CASSQQPGLVSYNEQFF
few	TRBV27	TRBJ2-5	TRBD1	TGTGCCAGCAGTCATGGGGCGGACAGGAGGTACCAAGAGACCCAGTACTTC	CASSHGADRRYQETQYF
NA	TRBV7-9	TRBJ2-7	NA	TGTGCCAGCAGCTTAGCTACCCATTCCTACGAGCAGTACTTC	CASSLATHSYEQYF
few	TRBV20-1	TRBJ2-1	TRBD2	TGCAGTGCTAGGGATACCGGGACTAGTCCCTACAATGAGCAGTTCTTC	CSARDTGTSPYNEQFF
many	TRBV30	TRBJ1-1	TRBD1	TGTGCCTGGAGTGCCGTGGGGACAGGGGAAGGGACTGAAGCTTTCTTT	CAWSAVGTGEGTEAFF
many	TRBV11-2	TRBJ1-1	TRBD1	TGTGCCAGCAGTCCCGGGACAGGGCTCACTGAAGCTTTCTTT	CASSPGTGLTEAFF
few	TRBV5-1	TRBJ2-7	NA	TGCGCCAGCAGCGATGCCGGGATTTCCGAGCAGTACTTC	CASSDAGISEQYF
NA	TRBV10-3	TRBJ1-2	NA	TGTGCCATCAGTGAGCTGGACATTGGCTACACCTTC	CAISELDIGYTF
NA	TRBV27	TRBJ1-5	NA	TGTGCCAGCAGTTTACGGGAGCCCCAGCATTTT	CASSLREPQHF
few	TRBV28	TRBJ2-5	TRBD2	TGTGCCAGCAGACTAGCGGGAGGTCGGGAGACCCAGTACTTC	CASRLAGGRETQYF
NA	TRBV30	TRBJ2-1	NA	TGTGCCTGGAGTAGGCAGTTGGCCTACAATGAGCAGTTCTTC	CAWSRQLAYNEQFF
many	TRBV28	TRBJ2-7	NA	TGTGCCAGCAGTTCTGGGGGACACACCTACGAGCAGTACTTC	CASSSGGHTYEQYF
few	TRBV11-2	TRBJ1-1	NA	TGTGCCAGCAGCCCTATCAGGGGTAACACTGAAGCTTTCTTT	CASSPIRGNTEAFF
NA	TRBV29-1	TRBJ2-7	TRBD1	TGCAGCGTTGAACAGACAGGGGACGAGCAGTACTTC	CSVEQTGDEQYF
NA	TRBV6-1	TRBJ2-1	NA	TGTGCCAGTAAAGGTCTACGCCTGGAGCAGTTCTTC	CASKGLRLEQFF
NA	TRBV6-1	TRBJ1-2	TRBD1	TGTGCCAGCAGTCGTATGGGGACAGGGGCTCTGACTGGCTACACCTTC	CASSRMGTGALTGYTF
NA	TRBV6-5	TRBJ1-2	TRBD1	TGTGCCAGCAGTTACGGGGGGGGACAGGGGGCTGGAGGCTACACCTTC	CASSYGGGQGAGGYTF
few	TRBV29-1	TRBJ2-1	NA	TGCAGCGTTGAAGAAAAGCCACTCCGGAATGAGCAGTTCTTC	CSVEEKPLRNEQFF
few	TRBV5-5	TRBJ2-7	TRBD1	TGTGCCAGCAGCTTGCGGACAGGGCCGGCCGAGCAGTACTTC	CASSLRTGPAEQYF
NA	TRBV12-3/TRBV12-4	TRBJ2-6	NA	TGTGCCAGCACCCCAGGGGCTGGGGCCAACGTCCTGACTTTC	CASTPGAGANVLTF
NA	TRBV6-1	TRBJ2-6	NA	TGTGCCAGCAGACAATCGGGGACTGGGGCCAACGTCCTGACTTTC	CASRQSGTGANVLTF